A single TCR beta chain is shown here with its context. What it binds is unknown. Only in-frame clones appear in the TCRdb table, and some are missing; sequencing was by immunoSEQ multiplex PCR. The table lists around 54,000 clones, approximately 90% of them singletons, with around 8.7% in the top ten. This sample was included in a study of OX40 agonist ivuxolimab in advanced cancers. About the study: The patients received agonistic anti-OX40 (CD134) antibody ivuxolimab. Hepatocellular carcinoma, melanoma, renal cell or head and neck cancer was diagnosed in the dose-escalation patients.

Points from the study as a whole: Clonal expansion was among the lowest in partial responders at 0.1-3.0 mg/kg, especially CD8+. Certain nonresponding patients likewise had low normalized T-cell clonal expansion.

V was trimmed by 3 bases and J by 1 base, leaving 13 bases between them. Germline assignment: CDR1 LNHNV and CDR2 YYDKDF (reference sequence). This CDR3 is 16 amino acids long. The sequence was collected from an adult with an advanced solid tumor such as melanoma, head and neck, liver or kidney cancer. The chain couples TRBV15 to TRBJ1-5; D is perhaps TRBD1 (5 bases). The sample was CD4+ or CD8+ T cells sorted from blood, taken in a trial of the OX40 agonist ivuxolimab. The CDR3 DNA reads TGTGCCACCAGCAGCGAGGGGTTTGAAAGCAATCAGCCCCAGCATTTT. Encoded protein: CATSSEGFESNQPQHF.